Listed below are T cell receptor beta chains from one sample, sequenced in a study of cytomegalovirus exposure and HLA in healthy donors. Some clones are missing from TCRdb's copy, which holds only in-frame ones; the method was immunoSEQ multiplex PCR. The sample holds approximately 150,000 clones; roughly 90% are singletons and the top ten take around 0.5%. Sequencing was done on a sample of PBMCs. Every receptor here comes from a woman between 35 and 50 years old in good health and CMV-seronegative. The conserved cysteine and the conserved F or W are not part of the CDR3 here. The order of the fields is J gene, clone size, V gene, CDR3 protein. Expanded clones are given a class, and other clones once, few, many or no size at all.

j_gene: .; abundance: .; v_gene: TRBV4-1; CDR3aa: ASSQPPGTGGHEQY
j_gene: TRBJ1-2; abundance: .; v_gene: TRBV2; CDR3aa: ASRGGVTKGYT
j_gene: TRBJ2-7; abundance: .; v_gene: TRBV5-1; CDR3aa: ASSLQGTYEQY
j_gene: TRBJ2-7; abundance: few; v_gene: TRBV11-2; CDR3aa: ASSLEGGLNEQY
j_gene: TRBJ2-5; abundance: .; v_gene: TRBV30; CDR3aa: AWRGSGRAWETQY
j_gene: TRBJ2-3; abundance: .; v_gene: TRBV2; CDR3aa: ASSDISEHTDTQY
j_gene: TRBJ2-7; abundance: .; v_gene: TRBV6-5; CDR3aa: ASSYGEGDFEQY
j_gene: TRBJ2-7; abundance: once; v_gene: TRBV10-3; CDR3aa: AISERDRGQPSPYEQY
j_gene: TRBJ1-5; abundance: .; v_gene: TRBV19; CDR3aa: ASSIGGRWNQPQH
j_gene: TRBJ1-2; abundance: .; v_gene: TRBV15; CDR3aa: ATKRGQSNYGYT
j_gene: TRBJ2-5; abundance: .; v_gene: TRBV5-4; CDR3aa: ASSRQGAEETQY
j_gene: TRBJ2-5; abundance: .; v_gene: TRBV11-3; CDR3aa: ASESRKGQETQY
j_gene: TRBJ2-5; abundance: .; v_gene: TRBV7-2; CDR3aa: ASSLARGGGTQY
j_gene: TRBJ2-7; abundance: few; v_gene: TRBV4-1; CDR3aa: ASSLPGGPYEQY
j_gene: TRBJ1-5; abundance: .; v_gene: TRBV6-1; CDR3aa: ASSQQGMYQPQH
j_gene: TRBJ2-3; abundance: .; v_gene: TRBV10-3; CDR3aa: AISESQFLTSTDTQY
j_gene: TRBJ2-1; abundance: once; v_gene: TRBV11-2; CDR3aa: ASSAGLAGDEQF
j_gene: TRBJ1-5; abundance: .; v_gene: TRBV11-3; CDR3aa: ASFRVGMDNQPQH
j_gene: TRBJ2-1; abundance: .; v_gene: TRBV7-9; CDR3aa: ASSMGLAPNNEQF
j_gene: TRBJ2-5; abundance: .; v_gene: TRBV11-2; CDR3aa: ASSSGQQETQY
j_gene: TRBJ2-1; abundance: .; v_gene: TRBV10-1; CDR3aa: ASSELASGSGEQF
j_gene: TRBJ2-7; abundance: .; v_gene: TRBV7-2; CDR3aa: ASSLETGTSYEQY
j_gene: TRBJ2-3; abundance: .; v_gene: TRBV7-9; CDR3aa: ASSLRTQY
j_gene: TRBJ1-2; abundance: .; v_gene: TRBV28; CDR3aa: ASSLQGVGYT
j_gene: TRBJ2-7; abundance: .; v_gene: TRBV29-1; CDR3aa: SVEVLAGASEQY
j_gene: TRBJ2-2; abundance: .; v_gene: TRBV5-1; CDR3aa: ASSLQRQDTGELF
j_gene: TRBJ2-3; abundance: .; v_gene: TRBV5-1; CDR3aa: ASSLGQGMGADTQY
j_gene: TRBJ2-7; abundance: .; v_gene: TRBV2; CDR3aa: ASSGQVSYEQY